The TCR beta chain under discussion was sequenced for a study of blood T cell repertoires in COVID-19. Germline-derived CDR1 and CDR2 are SGHRS and YFSETQ. Trimming took 0 bases from V and 3 from J; bases not matched to a gene: 1. This CDR3 has 15 amino acids. Produced via immunoSEQ multiplex PCR; TCRdb's table is partial and in-frame only. The data hold some 200,000 clones, with about 85% observed a single time. Source material: peripheral blood. This TCR came from a man aged 55 to 70 with COVID-19, enrolled during active disease. The rearrangement joins TRBV5-1 to TRBJ2-2, with 8 bases identical to TRBD2. The CDR3 reads CASSLGREDTGELFF. Written as DNA, the CDR3 is TGCGCCAGCAGCTTGGGGCGGGAGGACACCGGGGAGCTGTTTTTT.